This TCR beta chain was identified in a study of PD-1 blockade in mismatch repair-deficient tumors. The overall study: All were previously treated, progressing patients with over 9 mismatch repair-deficient cancer types. Study observations and caveats: Rapid post-treatment expansion, then contraction, generally preceding radiologic response, marked tumor-resident clones.

Mismatch repair deficiency was confirmed in all patients, by PCR or immunohistochemistry. TCRs were sequenced from three patients responding to pembrolizumab. Some clones are missing from TCRdb's copy, which holds only in-frame ones; the method was immunoSEQ multiplex PCR. Of tens of thousands of clones in the sample, almost 85% were seen once. CDR1 is SGHDT and CDR2 is YYEEEE in the germline V gene. This CDR3 comprises 15 residues. V shed 5 bases, J shed 3 bases, and the junction held 4 bases outside the gene matches. About this clone: Its antigen is as yet unknown.

J is TRBJ2-2 and V is TRBV5-6, with 10 nucleotides matching TRBD1. This clonotype was obtained from an adult with mismatch repair-deficient cancer. The sequenced sample was peripheral blood, obtained 2 weeks after starting pembrolizumab. The chain's CDR3 is CASRGGTGDTGELFF. As DNA, the CDR3 is TGTGCCAGCAGGGGAGGGACAGGGGACACCGGGGAGCTGTTTTTT.